Sequencing of this TCR beta chain was carried out in a study of cytomegalovirus exposure and HLA in healthy donors. The CDR3 covers 16 residues. V lost 0 bases and J 2 bases, leaving 13 bases between the germline ends. Germline CDR1 reads MNHNY; CDR2 reads SVGAGI (reference sequence). 13 Jbeta primers and 60 Vbeta primers were used for the PCR. Method: immunoSEQ multiplex PCR; TCRdb's copy keeps in-frame clones and lacks some. Of about 120,000 clones in the sample, around two thirds were seen once. This receptor was identified in a woman between 35 and 50 years old in good health and CMV-seropositive. The chain links TRBV6-6 to TRBJ1-2; D possibly corresponds to TRBD1 (5 bases). The sequencing sample was made of PBMCs. CDR3 sequence: CASSYSWQGGNYGYTF. The CDR3 DNA is TGTGCCAGCAGTTACTCTTGGCAGGGAGGGAACTATGGCTACACCTTC.